The clone carrying this TCR beta chain came up once. The data were taken from a study of blood T cell repertoires in COVID-19. The protocol was immunoSEQ multiplex PCR, while the TCRdb copy is restricted to in-frame clones and leaves out a portion. The table lists 120,000 to 150,000 clones, 84% of them singletons. CDR3 length: 14 residues. V was clipped by 4 bases and J by 5 bases; unmatched bases: 3. CDR1 is SGHAT, CDR2 FQNNGV, per germline. Exposed participants came across a COVID-19 case within 2 weeks before study entry. The sequencing input was PBMCs or T cells enriched from blood (not recorded which). This clonotype was obtained from a woman aged 45-65 years who had been exposed to COVID-19. The rearrangement joins TRBV11-2 to TRBJ2-2, with 8 bases fitting TRBD1. In DNA, the CDR3 is TGTGCCAGCAGCTCCCGGACAGGGACCGGGGAGCTGTTTTTT. This gives the protein CASSSRTGTGELFF.